Following are 30 T cell receptor beta chains from one sample sequenced in a study of CXCR3-negative and CXCR3-positive naive CD8 T cells. Study-wide points: More hydrophobic TRB CDR3s occurred in CXCR3-positive than in CXCR3-negative naive cells.

No cognate antigen is known for these TCRs. Through 5' RACE with UMI labels, the TRB cDNA libraries were prepared. Following a re-call of the 5' RACE reads, TCRdb has one entry per CDR3 protein and lacks DNA. This listing includes 90,000 to 150,000 distinct CDR3 sequences. The specimen was naive CXCR3+ CD8+ T cells from blood. Regarding subset: CD45RO-CCR7+CD27+CD95- naive CD8+ T cells expressing CXCR3 (TNR3+). All receptors come from a human donor in good health. Some clones in this sample may be carry-over from other donors' samples.

J is TRBJ2-3 and V is TRBV4-1; without DNA, the TCRdb call of TRBD1 cannot be checked. CDR1 and CDR2 from the germline V gene are MGHRA and YSYEKL. This CDR3 region has 17 residues. This CDR3 is CASSQDGPAGATDTQYF.

The rearrangement uses TRBV4-3 and TRBJ2-2. Germline CDR1 and CDR2: LGHNA and YSLEER. The CDR3 runs 13 residues. Here the CDR3 reads CASSQDTSGELFF.

The genes are TRBV27 and TRBJ1-2; no DNA is available, so the TRBD1 call from TCRdb remains unchecked. The length of the CDR3 is 14 residues. Germline assignment: CDR1 MNHEY and CDR2 SMNVEV (reference sequence). The CDR3: CASSFGGDSYGYTF.

This sequence joins TRBV12-3 or TRBV12-4 and TRBJ2-1; the D call from TCRdb, TRBD1, cannot be confirmed without DNA. The CDR3 contains 12 residues. The CDR3 is CASSYPGNEQFF.

The rearrangement joins TRBV2 to TRBJ2-7; checking the TCRdb D call of TRBD2 is not possible without DNA. The germline gives CDR1 SNHLY, CDR2 FYNNEI. CDR3 size: 14 residues. CDR3 protein: CASKTEPGEYEQYF.

The chain's CDR3 is CASSTPDRGPIQYF. The V call is TRBV6-5, the J call TRBJ2-4; lacking DNA, the TRBD1 call made by TCRdb goes unchecked. The CDR3 runs 14 residues. CDR1 is MNHEY and CDR2 is SVGAGI in the germline V gene.

The chain links TRBV4-3 to TRBJ2-3; with no DNA, the TCRdb D assignment of TRBD1 cannot be verified. The CDR3 spans 15 residues. Germline V CDR1 and CDR2: LGHNA, YSLEER. CDR3 region: CASSQGDRDTDTQYF.

The chain's CDR3 is CASSYSSAGELFF. The rearrangement links TRBV6-2 or TRBV6-3 to TRBJ2-2. Germline CDR1 and CDR2: MNHEY and SVGEGT. There are 13 residues in the CDR3.

CDR3 amino acids: CASSIGHEQFF. The chain is built from TRBV5-6 and TRBJ2-1. The CDR3 totals 11 residues. Germline V gene data show CDR1 as SGHDT and CDR2 as YYEEEE.

The chain employs TRBV6-6 and TRBJ2-7. Germline V gene lookup returns CDR1 MNHNY and CDR2 SVGAGI (reference sequence). CDR3 size: 15 residues. The CDR3 spells CASSYSDTFSYEQYF.

This sequence joins TRBV4-1 and TRBJ2-2. The CDR3 is 16 amino acids. In germline, CDR1 is MGHRA, CDR2 YSYEKL. The CDR3 spells CASSQESGTATGELFF.

The J gene is TRBJ2-7, the V gene TRBV11-3; TCRdb's D gene call, TRBD1, goes unchecked for lack of DNA. The CDR3 is made up of 12 amino acids. Germline V gene data show CDR1 as SGHNT and CDR2 as YENEEA. The CDR3 loop reads CASSLLGGKQYF.

The genes are TRBV25-1 and TRBJ1-2; TCRdb returns TRBD1, unconfirmable since there is no DNA. Germline V gene sequence: CDR1 MGHDK, CDR2 SYGVNS. The CDR3 is made up of 12 amino acids. CDR3 residues: CASGDSFYGYTF.

V and J are TRBV13 and TRBJ1-2; the D gene TCRdb calls, TRBD1, cannot be checked with no DNA. Germline values: CDR1 PRHDT, CDR2 FYEKMQ (reference sequence). The CDR3 covers 18 residues. CDR3 sequence reads: CASSLELRGPGARDGYTF.

The rearrangement uses TRBV5-1 and TRBJ2-3; TCRdb designates TRBD2, a call that cannot be tested without DNA. From germline, CDR1 is SGHRS and CDR2 YFSETQ. The CDR3 has 16 amino acids. The chain's CDR3 is CASSSQEGWVADTQYF.

The V and J genes are TRBV7-6 and TRBJ2-7; TCRdb proposes TRBD1, but this gene call is untestable without DNA. CDR1 and CDR2 (germline): SGHVS, FNYEAQ. The CDR3 spans 15 residues. The CDR3 is CASSLGDSRVYEQYF.

The rearrangement links TRBV29-1 to TRBJ2-5. The CDR3 is 12 residues long. Germline V gene data show CDR1 as SQVTM and CDR2 as ANQGSEA. CDR3 sequence: CSVVLSQETQYF.

This chain joins TRBV9 and TRBJ2-7. This CDR3 has 15 residues. Germline lookup yields CDR1 SGDLS and CDR2 YYNGEE. Here the CDR3 reads CASSVGQGRTDEQYF.

The J gene is TRBJ1-2, the V gene TRBV5-6. CDR1 and CDR2 from the germline V gene are SGHDT and YYEEEE. The CDR3 spans 17 residues. The CDR3 loop is CASSLSIVVQYSYGYTF. Using reference TRBV5-6 and TRBJ1-2 for the parts outside the CDR3, the full variable domain is DAGVTQSPTHLIKTRGQQVTLRCSPKSGHDTVSWYQQALGQGPQFIFQYYEEEERQRGNFPDRFSGHQFPNYSSELNVNALLLGDSALYLCASSLSIVVQYSYGYTFGSGTRLTVV.

J is TRBJ2-4 and V is TRBV7-9. The germline gives CDR1 SEHNR, CDR2 FQNEAQ (reference sequence). The CDR3 is 13 residues long. The CDR3 sequence: CAIRSSAKNIQYF.

The chain joins TRBV4-1 to TRBJ2-1. Germline-derived CDR1 and CDR2 are MGHRA and YSYEKL. The CDR3 extends over 12 amino acids. This chain's CDR3 is CASSQAYNEQFF.

The chain joins TRBV19 to TRBJ1-5. Germline V gene lookup returns CDR1 LNHDA and CDR2 SQIVND (reference sequence). The CDR3 covers 15 residues. CDR3 residues: CASSIFSPSNQPQHF.

J is TRBJ1-2 and V is TRBV29-1; there is no DNA to check the TCRdb D call of TRBD1. Per germline, CDR1 SQVTM and CDR2 ANQGSEA. This CDR3 has 12 residues. The CDR3 protein is CSVLGVNYGYTF.

The rearrangement links TRBV5-4 to TRBJ2-2. This CDR3 has 15 amino acids. CDR1 is SGHNT and CDR2 is YYREEE in the germline V gene (reference sequence). The CDR3 is CASTPVDIGTGELFF.

This chain uses TRBV14 with TRBJ2-1; the D call of TRBD1 rests on TCRdb alone, since no DNA is present to check it. Germline V gene lookup returns CDR1 SGHDN and CDR2 FVKESK. CDR3 size: 16 residues. The CDR3: CASSLYKEPPYNEQFF.

The V call is TRBV6-2 or TRBV6-3, the J call TRBJ2-7; TCRdb calls TRBD1, which cannot be checked without DNA. This CDR3 spans 14 amino acids. Germline assignment: CDR1 MNHEY and CDR2 SVGEGT. CDR3 sequence: CASSYGTGAYEQYF.

The chain employs TRBV23-1 and TRBJ2-3; TCRdb calls TRBD1, which cannot be checked without DNA. TRBV23-1 is an open reading frame whose function is uncertain. This CDR3 comprises 15 residues. The CDR3 is CASRGGQPTTDTQYF.

The chain is built from TRBV5-1 and TRBJ2-7; there is no DNA to check the TCRdb D call of TRBD1. The CDR3 spans 13 residues. Germline loops: CDR1 SGHRS, CDR2 YFSETQ. The chain's CDR3 is CASSMTGFNEQYF. The complete variable domain, with remaining parts taken from reference TRBV5-1 and TRBJ2-7, reads KAGVTQTPRYLIKTRGQQVTLSCSPISGHRSVSWYQQTPGQGLQFLFEYFSETQRNKGNFPGRFSGRQFSNSRSEMNVSTLELGDSALYLCASSMTGFNEQYFGPGTRLTVT.

This chain links TRBV6-6 with TRBJ1-5; there is no DNA to check the TCRdb D call of TRBD1. There are 14 residues in the CDR3. The V gene's germline CDR1 is MNHNY and CDR2 SVGAGI (reference sequence). The chain's CDR3 is CASKAGGFDQPQHF.

This rearrangement joins TRBV28 to TRBJ2-7; with no DNA, the TCRdb D assignment of TRBD2 cannot be verified. CDR3 length: 16 amino acids. Looked up from germline, CDR1 is MDHEN and CDR2 is SYDVKM. CDR3 sequence: CASSLIGLAYTYEQYF.